These 7 T cell receptor beta chains were all obtained from the same sample, sequenced in a study of blood T cell repertoires in COVID-19. Profiling relied on immunoSEQ multiplex PCR, and the TCRdb table lists in-frame clones only, not all of them. The sample lists approximately 100,000 clones, approximately 80% occurring once. The sample was peripheral blood. Receptors originate from a woman aged 55-69 years with acute or convalescent COVID-19.

The CDR3 sequence: CASSPLQGAGGELFF. The CDR3 nucleotides are TGTGCCAGTAGTCCATTACAGGGGGCAGGCGGGGAGCTGTTTTTT. The chain employs TRBV19 and TRBJ2-2, with TRBD1 matching over 9 bases. CDR1 is LNHDA and CDR2 is SQIVND in the germline V gene (reference sequence). J lost 7 bases, V lost 5 bases, and 8 bases had no gene match. CDR3 size: 15 residues.

The chain recombines TRBV6-5 with TRBJ2-7; TRBD1 matches at 11 bases. Germline CDR1 MNHEY, CDR2 SVGAGI. Trimming cost V 8 bases and J 2 bases; bases outside gene matches: 2. There are 13 residues in the CDR3. CDR3: CASRDRGTYEQYF. CDR3 in DNA: TGTGCCAGCCGGGACAGGGGGACCTACGAGCAGTACTTC.

This chain uses TRBV2 with TRBJ1-5; D uncertain. Germline V lookup: CDR1 SNHLY, CDR2 FYNNEI. This CDR3 is 13 amino acids long. Trimming shortened V by 1 base and J by 6 bases, and 7 bases separated the two germline ends. CDR3 DNA: TGTGCCAGCAGTGAAGGGAGGGCTCAGCCCCAGCATTTT. Its protein product is CASSEGRAQPQHF.

This clone has just a few counts. The J gene is TRBJ2-7, the V gene TRBV5-1; 15 bases are shared with TRBD2. This CDR3 contains 18 residues. Germline CDR1 reads SGHRS; CDR2 reads YFSETQ. V shed 4 bases, J shed 3 bases, and the junction held 11 bases outside the gene matches. For the CDR3, the DNA is TGCGCCAGCAGCGCCCGGACTAGCGGGGGGGCCATCGGCTACGAGCAGTACTTC. Amino acid sequence: CASSARTSGGAIGYEQYF.

This clone was counted once. This chain uses TRBV5-1 with TRBJ2-7; 7 bases fit TRBD2. Trimming cost V 7 bases and J 0 bases; bases outside gene matches: 7. CDR1 is SGHRS, CDR2 YFSETQ, per germline. The CDR3 contains 14 residues. The CDR3 loop reads CASGLEVFSYEQYF. The CDR3 region has the DNA TGCGCCAGCGGACTAGAGGTATTCTCCTACGAGCAGTACTTC. Variable domain in full (rest from reference TRBV5-1 and TRBJ2-7): KAGVTQTPRYLIKTRGQQVTLSCSPISGHRSVSWYQQTPGQGLQFLFEYFSETQRNKGNFPGRFSGRQFSNSRSEMNVSTLELGDSALYLCASGLEVFSYEQYFGPGTRLTVT.

The gene calls are TRBV7-2 and TRBJ1-5; TRBD1 might be the D (6 bases). Deletions cut 5 bases from V and 4 bases from J, with 18 bases between. Germline-derived CDR1 and CDR2 are SGHTA and FQGNSA. The CDR3 is 16 residues long. The CDR3 region has the DNA TGTGCCAGCAGCCTGTGGGGAAGCAGGGGAAATCAGCCCCAGCATTTT. Protein sequence: CASSLWGSRGNQPQHF.

The gene calls are TRBV14 and TRBJ2-7, with a tentative D call TRBD1 (5 bases). The germline CDR1 and CDR2 sequences are SGHDN and FVKESK. V was trimmed by 1 base and J by 4 bases, leaving 11 bases between them. The CDR3 has 14 amino acids. The CDR3 coding sequence is TGTGCCAGCAGCCAAGGCGCAGGGTTATACGAGCAGTACTTC. This sequence encodes CASSQGAGLYEQYF.